Presented here are 4 T cell receptor beta chains from one specimen sequenced in a study of blood T cell repertoires in COVID-19. The table came from immunoSEQ multiplex PCR; TCRdb's copy has only in-frame clones and leaves some out. The sample yields under 200,000 clones, 70% to 90% seen once. The sequenced material came from peripheral blood. These receptors originate from a man in his late teens or twenties with acute or convalescent COVID-19.

V usage is TRBV10-2 and J usage is TRBJ2-2, with D perhaps TRBD1 (6 bases). This CDR3 is built from 18 residues. Germline V CDR1 and CDR2: WSHSY, SAAADI. V was pared by 0 bases and J by 1 base, with 15 bases between. The CDR3 spells CASSESGTLLRNTGELFF. DNA of the CDR3: TGCGCCAGCAGTGAGTCCGGGACACTACTGAGGAACACCGGGGAGCTGTTTTTT.

The rearrangement joins TRBV11-1 to TRBJ2-3; weak D call: TRBD2 (5 bases). The V and J ends lost 5 bases and 1 base respectively, with 16 bases between them. There are 16 residues in the CDR3. Germline V CDR1 and CDR2: SGHAT, FQDESV (reference sequence). Here the CDR3 reads CASSPRPGAGTDTQYF. CDR3 DNA: TGTGCCAGCAGCCCCCGCCCCGGAGCGGGCACAGATACGCAGTATTTT.

This clone was detected once. The V and J genes are TRBV5-1 and TRBJ1-1, with D unresolved. Germline lookup yields CDR1 SGHRS and CDR2 YFSETQ. Between the trimmed V and J ends, which lost 0 bases and 6 bases, there was a span of 9 bases. The CDR3 contains 13 residues. The CDR3: CASSLALRAEAFF. DNA for the CDR3: TGCGCCAGCAGCTTGGCCTTGAGAGCTGAAGCTTTCTTT.

The chain recombines TRBV19 with TRBJ1-2; unclear D gene. The CDR3 contains 13 residues. CDR1 and CDR2 (germline): LNHDA, SQIVND (reference sequence). The V end was cut by 0 bases, the J end by 2 bases, with 4 bases between. CDR3 region: CASSIEENYGYTF. The CDR3 coding sequence is TGTGCCAGTAGTATAGAGGAGAACTATGGCTACACCTTC.